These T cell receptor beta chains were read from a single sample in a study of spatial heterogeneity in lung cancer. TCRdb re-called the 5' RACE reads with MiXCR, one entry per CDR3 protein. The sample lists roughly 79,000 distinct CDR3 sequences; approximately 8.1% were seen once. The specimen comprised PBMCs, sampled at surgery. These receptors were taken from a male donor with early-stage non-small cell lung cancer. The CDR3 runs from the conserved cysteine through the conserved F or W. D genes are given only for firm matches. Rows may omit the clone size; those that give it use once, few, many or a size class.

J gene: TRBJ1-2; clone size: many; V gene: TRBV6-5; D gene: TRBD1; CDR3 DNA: TGTGCCAGCAGTGTGACAGGGGACTATGGCTACACCTTC; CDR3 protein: CASSVTGDYGYTF
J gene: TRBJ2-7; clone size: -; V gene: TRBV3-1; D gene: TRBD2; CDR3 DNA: TGTGCCAGCAGCCAAGATATAGCGGGCAACTTCTACGAGCAGTACTTC; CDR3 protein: CASSQDIAGNFYEQYF
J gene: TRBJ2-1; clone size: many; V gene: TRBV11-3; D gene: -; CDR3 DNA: TGTGCCAGCAGCCCCAGAGGGCAGGGGAGGGATGACAATGAGCAGTTCTTC; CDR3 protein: CASSPRGQGRDDNEQFF
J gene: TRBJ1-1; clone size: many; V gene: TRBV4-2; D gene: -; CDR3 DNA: TGTGCCAGCAGCCAACCCCCGGGGGGAGGGACTGAAGCTTTCTTT; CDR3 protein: CASSQPPGGGTEAFF
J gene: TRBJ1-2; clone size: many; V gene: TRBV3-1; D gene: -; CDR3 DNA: TGTGCCAGCAGCCAAGCAGTGACAGGCGGAGGCTACACCTTC; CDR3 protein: CASSQAVTGGGYTF
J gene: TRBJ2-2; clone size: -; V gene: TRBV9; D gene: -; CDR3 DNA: TGTGCCAGCAGCTCACCCCTCGGGGGTATGGACACCGGGGAGCTGTTTTTT; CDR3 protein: CASSSPLGGMDTGELFF
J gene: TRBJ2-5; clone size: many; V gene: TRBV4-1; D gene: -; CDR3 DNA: TGCGCCAGCAGCCCCCTAGCGTCTCAAGAGACCCAGTACTTC; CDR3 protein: CASSPLASQETQYF
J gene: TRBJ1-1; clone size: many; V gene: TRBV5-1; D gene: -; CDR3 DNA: TGCGCCAGCAGCTTGGCCGACGGGATCATGAACACTGAAGCTTTCTTT; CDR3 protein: CASSLADGIMNTEAFF
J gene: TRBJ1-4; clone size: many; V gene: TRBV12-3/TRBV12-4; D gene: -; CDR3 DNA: TGTGCCAGCAGTTTAGGAGGACAGCTTAATGAAAAACTGTTTTTT; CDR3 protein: CASSLGGQLNEKLFF
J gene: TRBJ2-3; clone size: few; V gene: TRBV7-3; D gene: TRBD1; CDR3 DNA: TGTGCCAGCAGCTTAACGGGGACAGGGGAGATTGCAGATACGCAGTATTTT; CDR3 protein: CASSLTGTGEIADTQYF